This T cell receptor beta chain comes out of a study of beta chain features in type 1 diabetes. Study-level findings and limits: People with Type 1 diabetes carried modestly yet significantly shorter TCRB CDR3s in all four CD4+ subsets.

Sequencing targeted expressed TCRB transcripts, as all isolated RNA had been reverse transcribed. The data were produced by immunoSEQ multiplex PCR, yet TCRdb's version contains in-frame clones alone and is incomplete. Here the sample spans 970,000 or so clones, 17% being singletons. The length of the CDR3 is 15 residues. V lost 9 bases and J 0 bases, leaving 16 bases between the germline ends. The germline V gene has CDR1 LNHDA and CDR2 SQIVND (reference sequence). Details on this clone: Its antigen is not identified.

This receptor was taken from a woman between 18 and 29 years old in good health. Sequencing was performed on naive CD4+ T cells from blood. The V gene is TRBV19, the J gene TRBJ2-3, with D hard to call. CDR3 loop: CASSLRIRSTDTQYF. The DNA of the CDR3 is TGTGCCAGCTCACTTAGGATTCGGAGCACAGATACGCAGTATTTT. Together with reference TRBV19 and TRBJ2-3, the CDR3 gives the full variable domain: DGGITQSPKYLFRKEGQNVTLSCEQNLNHDAMYWYRQDPGQGLRLIYYSQIVNDFQKGDIAEGYSVSREKKESFPLTVTSAQKNPTAFYLCASSLRIRSTDTQYFGPGTRLTVL.